This T cell receptor beta chain stems from a study of cytomegalovirus exposure and HLA in healthy donors. Study results and limitations: Exclusion applied to some V segments, including TRBV6-2 and TRBV6-3, as they were indistinguishable. As was reported, the classifier diagnosed cytomegalovirus status with high specificity and sensitivity.

On this clone: Its antigen is undetermined.

From germline, CDR1 is MNHEY and CDR2 SVGAGI. CDR3 length equals 14 residues. V lost 6 bases and J lost 5; bases outside the gene matches: 8. In the PCR, 60 Vbeta and 13 Jbeta primers were used. TCRdb keeps only in-frame clones here, not all; method: immunoSEQ multiplex PCR. The table includes some 150,000 clones, 82% detected once. The source is a woman aged 40-49 years in good health and CMV-seronegative. The sequencing sample was made of PBMCs. The genes are TRBV6-5 and TRBJ1-2, with 8 bases lining up with TRBD1. In DNA form, the CDR3 reads TGTGCCAGCAGACCCAGGGACAGGCGGTATGGCTACACCTTC. Its protein product is CASRPRDRRYGYTF.